Below are 28 T cell receptor beta chains sequenced from a single sample in a study of T-cell reconstitution after alpha-beta-depleted transplantation in children. During its preparation, the TCRbeta library received unique molecular identifiers. From the PCR reads, TCRdb called clonotypes with MiXCR, one entry per CDR3 protein. The data show 330,000 or so distinct CDR3 sequences, just over 7.5% seen once. Findings of the study overall: T-cell numbers and diversity one year post-transplant derived largely from freshly generated T cells.

These receptors have no identified antigens. The sample in question was peripheral blood, obtained 360 days after TCRalphabeta/CD19-depleted stem cell transplant. These receptors originate from a female patient aged 2-10 years who had a stem cell transplant for Fanconi anemia, so the T cells may come from the graft donor.

This clonotype has at least ten counts. The chain joins TRBV12-3 or TRBV12-4 to TRBJ2-5; TRBD1 or TRBD2 may be the D gene (6 bases each). The CDR3 runs to 14 residues. V gave up 7 bases and J gave up 6 bases, with 18 bases separating them. CDR3 loop: CASTQGQGRQTQYF. CDR3 sequence (DNA): TGTGCCAGCACCCAAGGGCAGGGGAGGCAGACCCAGTACTTC.

The V gene is TRBV18, the J gene TRBJ2-3, with 13 nucleotides matching TRBD2. The CDR3 has 17 amino acids. The V and J ends lost 4 bases and 2 bases, in that order; junction bases with no gene match: 6. Germline V lookup: CDR1 KGHSH, CDR2 LQKENI. DNA for the CDR3: TGTGCCAGCTCACTTCCGACTAGCGGGGGGACCACAGATACGCAGTATTTT. Its translation: CASSLPTSGGTTDTQYF.

There are many counts of this clonotype. CDR3 coding DNA: TGTGCCAGCAGTTACGGGGACAGGGAGTACGAGCAGTACTTC. It is translated as CASSYGDREYEQYF. The chain couples TRBV6-5 to TRBJ2-7; 9 bases align to TRBD1. This CDR3 comprises 14 residues. The germline V gene encodes CDR1 MNHEY and CDR2 SVGAGI. The trim removed 2 bases at V and 4 bases at J, leaving 3 bases unmatched.

This clonotype occurred a few times. V and J are TRBV7-7 and TRBJ2-3, with unresolved D. There are 14 residues in the CDR3. Germline lookup yields CDR1 SSHAT and CDR2 FNYEAQ (reference sequence). Deletions cut 5 bases from V and 2 bases from J, with 11 bases between. CDR3 bases: TGTGCCAGCAGCCCACACCAAGCCACAGATACGCAGTATTTT. Encoded protein: CASSPHQATDTQYF. Drawing the rest from reference TRBV7-7 and TRBJ2-3, the complete variable domain is GAGVSQSPRYKVTKRGQDVTLRCDPISSHATLYWYQQALGQGPEFLTYFNYEAQPDKSGLPSDRFSAERPEGSISTLTIQRTEQRDSAMYRCASSPHQATDTQYFGPGTRLTVL.

This clonotype occurred many times. This rearrangement joins TRBV27 to TRBJ2-3; 11 bases fit TRBD2. V lost 5 bases, J lost 5 bases, and 9 bases stayed unmatched. From germline, CDR1 is MNHEY and CDR2 SMNVEV (reference sequence). This CDR3 spans 16 amino acids. This chain's CDR3 is CASSLSGRARVDTQYF. The DNA for the CDR3 is TGTGCCAGCAGTCTTAGCGGGAGGGCCAGGGTAGATACGCAGTATTTT.

This clonotype turned up a few times. In DNA, the CDR3 is TGTGCCAGCAGCCCCCGGCAGGAACCCCAAGAGACCCAGTACTTC. Translating it yields CASSPRQEPQETQYF. The rearrangement links TRBV5-8 to TRBJ2-5; no firm D call. Germline V gene data show CDR1 as SGHTS and CDR2 as YDEGEE. This CDR3 is built from 15 residues. V was shortened by 4 bases and J by 1 base, with 14 bases between the two germline ends. Looking up the rest from reference TRBV5-8 and TRBJ2-5 gives the full variable domain: EAGVTQSPTHLIKTRGQQATLRCSPISGHTSVYWYQQALGLGLQFLLWYDEGEERNRGNFPPRFSGRQFPNYSSELNVNALELEDSALYLCASSPRQEPQETQYFGPGTRLLVL.

This clonotype was counted only a few times. V and J are TRBV6-5 and TRBJ2-3, with a weak D call TRBD2 (5 bases). The CDR3 covers 15 residues. CDR1 and CDR2 (germline): MNHEY, SVGAGI. With 0 bases removed from V and 5 bases from J, the gap between germline ends came to 12 bases. Here the CDR3 reads CASSYSKRSGDTQYF. The CDR3 DNA sequence: TGTGCCAGCAGTTACTCGAAACGGAGCGGAGATACGCAGTATTTT.

This clonotype appeared many times. The chain is built from TRBV10-3 and TRBJ2-1, with D possibly matching TRBD1 (6 bases). The CDR3 has 14 residues. V was pared by 5 bases and J by 9 bases, with 17 bases between. CDR1 is ENHRY, CDR2 SYGVKD, per germline. The CDR3 DNA is TGTGCCATCAGTCAGGGGACCCTCCTCACTGAGCAGTTCTTC. Translated, it gives CAISQGTLLTEQFF.

Only a few counts were recorded for this clonotype. The V gene is TRBV10-3, the J gene TRBJ1-1; D is unclear. The CDR3 is 14 residues long. In germline, CDR1 is ENHRY, CDR2 SYGVKD. With 5 bases removed from V and 4 bases from J, the gap between germline ends came to 14 bases. The CDR3, as DNA: TGTGCCATCAGTTTTAAGGGTGGAAGCACTGAAGCTTTCTTT. Translation: CAISFKGGSTEAFF.

This clonotype appeared many times. The chain joins TRBV3-1 to TRBJ2-1; 7 positions agree with TRBD2. The CDR3 has 15 residues. V lost 3 bases and J lost 8; bases outside the gene matches: 10. CDR1 and CDR2 from the germline V gene are LGHDT and YNNKEL (reference sequence). The CDR3 DNA sequence: TGTGCCAGCAGCCACGGTGGTGGCGGGAGCGATGAGCAGTTCTTC. Protein product: CASSHGGGGSDEQFF.

J is TRBJ1-4 and V is TRBV11-2; D remains unclear. The CDR3 extends over 13 amino acids. V gave up 4 bases and J gave up 10 bases, with 13 bases separating them. Germline V gene lookup returns CDR1 SGHAT and CDR2 FQNNGV. CDR3 loop: CASSSQARGKLFF. CDR3 in DNA: TGTGCCAGCAGCTCCCAGGCCCGTGGAAAACTGTTTTTT.

This clonotype was seen at least ten times. The rearrangement joins TRBV28 to TRBJ2-5, with no clear D. V lost 4 bases, J lost 5 bases, and 14 bases lay in between. This CDR3 spans 14 amino acids. CDR1 and CDR2 (germline): MDHEN, SYDVKM. The CDR3 DNA reads TGTGCCAGCAGTTCACGTCTGGTCGGTGAGACCCAGTACTTC. This encodes CASSSRLVGETQYF.

This clonotype was seen repeatedly, ten times or more. The rearrangement uses TRBV21-1 and TRBJ2-1. TRBV21-1 is annotated as a pseudogene. The length of the CDR3 is 9 residues. CDR3 protein: CASSNEQFF. The CDR3 nucleotides are TGTGCCAGCAGCAATGAGCAGTTCTTC.

At least ten counts were recorded for this clonotype. J is TRBJ2-1 and V is TRBV5-1, with 11 positions matching TRBD2. The V segment lost 4 bases and the J segment 8 bases; nucleotides outside the gene matches: 17. The CDR3 length is 18 residues. Germline CDR1 SGHRS, CDR2 YFSETQ. The CDR3 protein is CASSAATGLAAGFHEQFF. CDR3 nucleotide sequence: TGCGCCAGCAGCGCTGCAACGGGACTAGCGGCCGGGTTCCATGAGCAGTTCTTC.

The rearrangement uses TRBV29-1 and TRBJ1-2; D might be TRBD1 (6 bases). The CDR3 runs to 17 residues. The V gene lost 0 bases and the J gene lost 2 bases, with 19 bases spanning the gap. The V gene's germline CDR1 is SQVTM and CDR2 ANQGSEA. CDR3 sequence: CSVEDLRLGGANYGYTF. The CDR3, as DNA: TGCAGCGTTGAAGATCTTAGGCTTGGGGGGGCGAACTATGGCTACACCTTC.

The chain combines TRBV20-1 with TRBJ1-6, with D unresolved. The CDR3 is made up of 13 amino acids. The germline CDR1 and CDR2 sequences are DFQATT and SNEGSKA (reference sequence). Trimming left V 0 bases short and J 14 bases short, with 14 bases between. The CDR3 is CSAREGGLGSLHF. The CDR3, as DNA: TGCAGTGCTAGAGAGGGAGGCCTGGGCTCCCTCCACTTT.

This clonotype was observed at least ten times. The genes are TRBV5-1 and TRBJ1-1; D is undetermined. CDR1 is SGHRS, CDR2 YFSETQ, per germline. This CDR3 has 14 amino acids. The V end was cut by 4 bases, the J end by 1 base, with 11 bases between. Written as DNA, the CDR3 is TGCGCCAGCAGCACCCTGTCAGGGAACACTGAAGCTTTCTTT. Protein: CASSTLSGNTEAFF. The full variable domain, completed using reference TRBV5-1 and TRBJ1-1, is KAGVTQTPRYLIKTRGQQVTLSCSPISGHRSVSWYQQTPGQGLQFLFEYFSETQRNKGNFPGRFSGRQFSNSRSEMNVSTLELGDSALYLCASSTLSGNTEAFFGQGTRLTVV.

The rearrangement joins TRBV27 to TRBJ1-6; no clear D. Deletions cut 2 bases from V and 5 bases from J, with 13 bases between. In germline, CDR1 is MNHEY, CDR2 SMNVEV (reference sequence). This CDR3 contains 16 residues. The CDR3 DNA follows: TGTGCCAGCAGTTTACTAACGGCAACTCATAATTCACCCCTCCACTTT. It yields the protein CASSLLTATHNSPLHF.

This clonotype showed up just a few times. The chain recombines TRBV3-1 with TRBJ2-7, with TRBD2 matching over 7 bases. The ends lost 1 base at V and 3 bases at J; junction bases unmatched: 3. Germline V gene lookup returns CDR1 LGHDT and CDR2 YNNKEL (reference sequence). This CDR3 is 14 amino acids long. CDR3 protein: CASSQGGGFYEQYF. The CDR3 DNA follows: TGTGCCAGCAGCCAAGGGGGGGGGTTCTACGAGCAGTACTTC.

This clonotype appeared a few times. This chain joins TRBV10-3 and TRBJ2-7, with D perhaps matching TRBD1 (5 bases). The CDR3 sequence is 13 residues long. V was shortened by 0 bases and J by 6 bases, with 9 bases between the two germline ends. Germline V gene sequence: CDR1 ENHRY, CDR2 SYGVKD. CDR3 nucleotide sequence: TGTGCCATCAGTGAGTCCCTTCAGGGCGAGCAGTACTTC. Its translation is CAISESLQGEQYF.

This clonotype came up many times. V usage is TRBV20-1 and J usage is TRBJ2-1, with D perhaps TRBD2 (6 bases). The germline V gene encodes CDR1 DFQATT and CDR2 SNEGSKA (reference sequence). The ends were cut back, 1 base at V and 7 bases at J, with 17 bases in the middle. The length of the CDR3 is 15 residues. CDR3: CSARAWGVGSNEQFF. As DNA, the CDR3 is TGCAGTGCTAGAGCCTGGGGGGTGGGATCGAATGAGCAGTTCTTC.

The chain joins TRBV14 to TRBJ1-2; D unresolved. V shed 0 bases and J shed 4 bases, with 9 bases lying between them. The CDR3 has 14 amino acids. Germline assignment: CDR1 SGHDN and CDR2 FVKESK. The CDR3 bases are TGTGCCAGCAGCCAAGATCATACAGTCTATGGCTACACCTTC. This codes for CASSQDHTVYGYTF.

In its sample, this clonotype was seen a few times. The chain links TRBV28 to TRBJ2-2; tentatively, D is TRBD2 (5 bases). The CDR3 has 16 amino acids. V lost 3 bases to trimming and J lost 0 bases, with 11 bases between them. CDR1 is MDHEN, CDR2 SYDVKM, per germline. This CDR3 is CASSFGFGANTGELFF. Here the CDR3 DNA reads TGTGCCAGCAGTTTTGGGTTCGGGGCGAACACCGGGGAGCTGTTTTTT.

V is TRBV10-3 and J is TRBJ2-3; 11 nucleotides agree with TRBD2. Unmatched junction bases numbered 7, after V lost 8 bases and J lost 6 bases. This CDR3 is built from 14 residues. Germline-derived CDR1 and CDR2 are ENHRY and SYGVKD. CDR3 in amino acids: CAIRSGGGRDTQYF. The DNA for the CDR3 is TGTGCCATCCGTAGCGGGGGGGGACGGGATACGCAGTATTTT.

This clonotype was seen at least ten times. The gene calls are TRBV4-3 and TRBJ1-1; D unclear. The CDR3 consists of 15 residues. Trimming removed 4 bases from V and 1 base from J, with 13 bases in between. CDR1 and CDR2 (germline): LGHNA, YSLEER. CDR3 protein: CASSPHWAGNTEAFF. CDR3 coding DNA: TGCGCCAGCAGCCCTCATTGGGCTGGGAACACTGAAGCTTTCTTT.

About this clonotype: A much more abundant neighbour one base away suggests this may be a read error. The chain couples TRBV20-1 to TRBJ1-3; D gene unclear. The V gene's germline CDR1 is DFQATT and CDR2 SNEGSKA (reference sequence). This CDR3 is 14 amino acids long. As DNA, the CDR3 is TGCAGTGCTAGATCTCTGGAAACTGGAAACACCAAATATTTT. Translating gives CSARSLETGNTKYF.

This sequence joins TRBV15 and TRBJ2-1, with 14 bases identical to TRBD2. From germline, CDR1 is LNHNV and CDR2 YYDKDF (reference sequence). This CDR3 comprises 21 residues. V lost 4 bases and J lost 2; bases outside the gene matches: 16. CDR3 amino acids: CATSTLTPGLAGAFAYNEQFF. The DNA for the CDR3 is TGTGCCACCAGCACCCTAACCCCGGGACTAGCGGGAGCATTTGCCTACAATGAGCAGTTCTTC.

The chain employs TRBV4-1 and TRBJ1-6; maybe TRBD1 (6 bases). The germline gives CDR1 MGHRA, CDR2 YSYEKL. CDR3 length equals 17 residues. V gave up 3 bases and J gave up 9 bases, with 21 bases separating them. The CDR3 reads CASSHAAGGRDGSPLHF. The CDR3 bases are TGCGCCAGCAGCCACGCGGCGGGGGGCAGGGATGGTTCACCCCTCCACTTT.